The sequence of this T cell receptor (beta chain) was determined in a study of cytomegalovirus exposure and HLA in healthy donors. Germline CDR1 is MDHEN and CDR2 is SYDVKM. The CDR3 loop spans 17 amino acids. V gave up 2 bases and J gave up 0 bases, with 11 bases separating them. The PCR used 60 Vbeta and 13 Jbeta primers. The assay was immunoSEQ multiplex PCR, and TCRdb's table has in-frame clones only and misses some. This table holds some 150,000 clones, around 80% found once. The TCR was taken from a middle-aged woman in good health and CMV-seronegative. The chain recombines TRBV28 with TRBJ2-6, with D perhaps matching TRBD2 (6 bases). The specimen was PBMCs. The CDR3 nucleotides are TGTGCCAGCAGTTTAGGGGGGTTACTCTCTGGGGCCAACGTCCTGACTTTC. It is translated as CASSLGGLLSGANVLTF.